This TCR beta chain was recorded in a study of shared clonotypes between healthy human individuals. TCRdb keeps only in-frame clones here, not all; method: immunoSEQ multiplex PCR. The repertoire consists of about 490,000 clones, with 76% occurring once and the leading ten covering over 10%. In this sample, this clone turned up a few times. The germline V gene encodes CDR1 SGHTA and CDR2 FQGTGA. The J segment lost 6 bases and the V segment lost 8 bases, leaving 11 bases of the junction unmatched. This CDR3 comprises 14 residues. Donors were healthy HIV-negative adults without recent acute infections or vaccinations.

This sequence originates from a middle-aged woman in good health. Some clones in this sample may be carry-over from other donors' samples. Sequencing input: PBMCs. The V and J genes are TRBV7-3 and TRBJ2-7, with TRBD2 matching over 9 bases. In nucleotides, the CDR3 is TGTGCCAGCTCTGTCGGTAGCGGGAGTCCCGAGCAGTACTTC. It translates to CASSVGSGSPEQYF.